The 22 T cell receptor beta chains given below trace back to one sample, sequenced in a study of shared clonotypes between healthy human individuals. TCRdb keeps only in-frame clones here, not all; method: immunoSEQ multiplex PCR. The table records a few million clones, around 94% of them present only once. The sequenced material came from naive CD4+ T cells sorted from blood. Documented subset: CD45RA+ positively selected. The origin of the receptors is a man between 18 and 35 years old in good health.

This rearrangement joins TRBV5-4 to TRBJ2-3, with D hard to call. There are 13 residues in the CDR3. In germline, CDR1 is SGHNT, CDR2 YYREEE (reference sequence). V dropped 5 bases and J dropped 9 bases, with 16 bases sitting between them. The CDR3 region is CASSSPQLATQYF. The CDR3 bases are TGTGCCAGCAGTTCTCCCCAATTGGCAACGCAGTATTTT.

The V call is TRBV28, the J call TRBJ1-2, with no clear D. The V end lost 1 base, the J end lost 8 bases, and 14 bases lay between the germline ends. The germline V gene has CDR1 MDHEN and CDR2 SYDVKM. This CDR3 has 14 amino acids. CDR3 sequence (DNA): TGTGCCAGCAGTTTATTAACCAGGCTTGGGGGCTACACCTTC. Translated: CASSLLTRLGGYTF.

Of note for this clone: Other DNA sequences in this specimen translate into the identical CDR3. The J gene is TRBJ2-7, the V gene TRBV5-1; D is undetermined. CDR1 is SGHRS, CDR2 YFSETQ, per germline. Trimming removed 0 bases at V and 3 bases at J, with 10 bases between. The CDR3 runs 14 residues. This CDR3 is CASSLEGLLYEQYF. The CDR3 nucleotides read TGCGCCAGCAGCTTGGAGGGTCTACTCTACGAGCAGTACTTC.

The CDR3 protein is CAWSAGGQGVRGYTF. CDR3 DNA sequence: TGTGCCTGGAGTGCGGGGGGACAGGGGGTCCGTGGCTACACCTTC. The chain couples TRBV30 to TRBJ1-2, with 11 bases aligning to TRBD1. Germline loops: CDR1 GTSNPN, CDR2 SVGIG (reference sequence). This CDR3 has 15 amino acids. Trimming at V came to 1 base and at J to 7 bases, leaving 8 bases not matched to a gene.

The chain is built from TRBV4-1 and TRBJ2-2; D might be TRBD2 (7 bases). V was pared by 3 bases and J by 4 bases, with 15 bases between. The CDR3 is 16 amino acids. Germline loops: CDR1 MGHRA, CDR2 YSYEKL. DNA for the CDR3: TGCGCCAGCAGCCAGGATGGGGGGGCTGGCACCGGGGAGCTGTTTTTT. This codes for CASSQDGGAGTGELFF.

The chain has TRBV6-7 and TRBJ2-7, with D maybe TRBD1 (5 bases). TRBV6-7 is noted as an ORF with a role that remains uncertain. V was shortened by 4 bases and J by 5 bases, with 12 bases between the two germline ends. This CDR3 spans 13 amino acids. CDR3 region: CASSFTGNHEQYF. The DNA of the CDR3 is TGTGCCAGCAGTTTCACAGGAAACCACGAGCAGTACTTC.

This chain connects TRBV5-8 to TRBJ1-4; 10 nucleotides match TRBD1. Germline-derived CDR1 and CDR2 are SGHTS and YDEGEE. The V gene end was trimmed by 5 bases and the J gene end by 3 bases; junction bases not matched to a gene: 4. This CDR3 has 15 amino acids. The CDR3: CASRRQGAPNEKLFF. The CDR3 DNA is TGTGCCAGCAGACGACAGGGGGCCCCTAATGAAAAACTGTTTTTT.

V is TRBV10-3 and J is TRBJ1-3; 12 bases line up with TRBD1. Germline CDR1 reads ENHRY; CDR2 reads SYGVKD. This CDR3 spans 18 amino acids. V was clipped by 2 bases and J by 0 bases; unmatched bases: 5. The CDR3 protein is CAISEGTGGLSSGNTIYF. DNA for the CDR3: TGTGCCATCAGTGAGGGGACAGGGGGCCTCTCCTCTGGAAACACCATATATTTT.

The V gene is TRBV30, the J gene TRBJ1-2; D uncertain. V lost 8 bases to trimming and J lost 8 bases, with 18 bases between them. The CDR3 has 12 residues. Germline assignment: CDR1 GTSNPN and CDR2 SVGIG (reference sequence). The DNA for the CDR3 is TGTGCCGTGGACGGAGATGATGGGGGCTACACCTTC. Translating it yields CAVDGDDGGYTF.

The table lists this clone with a few counts. This sequence joins TRBV10-2 and TRBJ1-1; D possibly corresponds to TRBD1 (5 bases). This CDR3 contains 15 residues. V was pared by 3 bases and J by 3 bases, with 14 bases between. Germline V gene sequence: CDR1 WSHSY, CDR2 SAAADI. CDR3 amino acids: CASSEVRVRDTEAFF. The CDR3 DNA sequence: TGCGCCAGCAGTGAAGTCAGGGTGAGGGACACTGAAGCTTTCTTT.

The CDR3 DNA is TGTGCCTGGTCTAAAGGGAGCCTGGACAATGAGCAGTTCTTC. It is translated as CAWSKGSLDNEQFF. The chain couples TRBV30 to TRBJ2-1, with D possibly TRBD2 on 5 matching bases. Germline loops: CDR1 GTSNPN, CDR2 SVGIG (reference sequence). The CDR3 spans 14 residues. Trimming removed 5 bases at V and 5 bases at J, with 16 bases between.

Details on this clone: Within the sample, other DNA sequences also encode this same CDR3. V usage is TRBV4-3 and J usage is TRBJ1-3, with 8 bases matching TRBD1. V lost 1 base and J lost 4; bases outside the gene matches: 0. CDR1 is LGHNA, CDR2 YSLEER, per germline. The CDR3 is made up of 14 amino acids. The CDR3 here is CASSQGTGGNTIYF. CDR3 bases: TGCGCCAGCAGCCAAGGGACAGGGGGAAACACCATATATTTT.

This chain uses TRBV6-5 with TRBJ1-5, with no clear D. This CDR3 is built from 15 residues. Per the germline V gene, CDR1 is MNHEY and CDR2 is SVGAGI. V shed 7 bases and J shed 0 bases, with 13 bases lying between them. This CDR3 is CASTAGRNSNQPQHF. DNA for the CDR3: TGTGCCAGCACCGCGGGGAGGAATAGCAATCAGCCCCAGCATTTT.

Note on this clone: This sample includes further DNA sequences coding for the same CDR3. The rearrangement links TRBV5-1 to TRBJ2-2; 11 nucleotides line up with TRBD1. V was pared by 3 bases and J by 6 bases, with 4 bases of the junction left unmatched. The CDR3 extends over 15 amino acids. CDR1 is SGHRS, CDR2 YFSETQ, per germline. CDR3 DNA: TGCGCCAGCAGCTCCGGACAGGGGGCGGCCGGGGAGCTGTTTTTT. It codes for CASSSGQGAAGELFF.

The rearrangement uses TRBV2 and TRBJ1-6, with TRBD1 identical over 9 bases. The CDR3 is made up of 13 amino acids. Germline-derived CDR1 and CDR2 are SNHLY and FYNNEI. Losses at the gene ends were 7 bases for V and 8 bases for J; bases not matched to a gene: 3. The CDR3, as DNA: TGTGCCAGCAAACGGGACAGGGATTCACCCCTCCACTTT. Translated, it gives CASKRDRDSPLHF.

This rearrangement joins TRBV18 to TRBJ2-7; D gene ambiguous. The germline V gene encodes CDR1 KGHSH and CDR2 LQKENI. V shed 0 bases and J shed 5 bases, with 11 bases lying between them. This CDR3 contains 14 residues. CDR3 residues: CASSPPGLGDEQYF. The DNA of the CDR3 is TGTGCCAGCTCACCACCTGGTCTAGGAGACGAGCAGTACTTC.

J is TRBJ2-6 and V is TRBV5-5; D is ambiguous. The CDR3 covers 16 residues. Per germline, CDR1 SGHKS and CDR2 YYEKEE (reference sequence). The V end lost 3 bases, the J end lost 0 bases, and 10 bases lay between the germline ends. The CDR3 region is CASSSPIISGANVLTF. The CDR3 DNA reads as TGTGCCAGCAGCTCCCCGATTATCTCTGGGGCCAACGTCCTGACTTTC.

V gene TRBV19 combines with J gene TRBJ2-2, with 9 bases aligning to TRBD2. The CDR3 loop spans 16 amino acids. The germline V gene encodes CDR1 LNHDA and CDR2 SQIVND (reference sequence). V shed 3 bases, J shed 4 bases, and the junction held 6 bases outside the gene matches. The CDR3 bases are TGTGCCAGTAGTATGGACGGACTAGCGACCACCGGGGAGCTGTTTTTT. Its protein is CASSMDGLATTGELFF.

V gene TRBV30 combines with J gene TRBJ2-5, with 9 bases that match TRBD1. The J call may not be correct, given that the DNA end is closer to TRBJ2-7. The CDR3 consists of 15 residues. Per the germline V gene, CDR1 is GTSNPN and CDR2 is SVGIG (reference sequence). CDR3 nucleotide sequence: TGTGCCTGGAGTGTCTGGGACAGGGCGCACTACGAGCAGTACTTC. Encoded protein: CAWSVWDRAHYEQYF.

This clone was counted a single time. V and J are TRBV13 and TRBJ1-4, with D maybe TRBD1 (5 bases). The CDR3 sequence is 21 residues long. Germline CDR1 and CDR2: PRHDT and FYEKMQ (reference sequence). The ends were cut back, 5 bases at V and 0 bases at J, with 28 bases in the middle. The CDR3 sequence is CASSKVLVRRDSVTTNEKLFF. CDR3 DNA sequence: TGTGCCAGCAGCAAAGTCCTAGTCCGACGGGACTCGGTAACAACTAATGAAAAACTGTTTTTT.

The CDR3 DNA reads as TGTGCCAGCAGTTTTGCACAGCCCCGGACCGATACGCAGTATTTT. Its protein is CASSFAQPRTDTQYF. The chain employs TRBV28 and TRBJ2-3, with D unresolved. Germline CDR1 and CDR2: MDHEN and SYDVKM. This CDR3 is built from 15 residues. V lost 3 bases and J 6 bases, leaving 16 bases between the germline ends.

This chain connects TRBV29-1 to TRBJ2-7; D gene ambiguous. CDR3 size: 13 residues. The germline V and J ends were trimmed by 1 base and 2 bases, with 9 bases remaining between them. Germline CDR1 SQVTM, CDR2 ANQGSEA. CDR3 nucleotide sequence: TGCAGCGTTGAAGGGAGCTACCCCTACGAGCAGTACTTC. Encoded protein: CSVEGSYPYEQYF.